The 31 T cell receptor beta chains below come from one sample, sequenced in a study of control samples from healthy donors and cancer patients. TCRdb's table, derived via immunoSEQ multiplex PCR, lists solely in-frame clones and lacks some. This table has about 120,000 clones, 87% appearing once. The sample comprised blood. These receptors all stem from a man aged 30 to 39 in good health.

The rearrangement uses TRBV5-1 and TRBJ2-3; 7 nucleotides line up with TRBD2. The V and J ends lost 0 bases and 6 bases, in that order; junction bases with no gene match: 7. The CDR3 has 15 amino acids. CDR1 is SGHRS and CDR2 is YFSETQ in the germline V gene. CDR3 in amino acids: CASSLDSGEGDTQYF. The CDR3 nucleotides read TGCGCCAGCAGCTTGGATTCCGGGGAGGGGGATACGCAGTATTTT.

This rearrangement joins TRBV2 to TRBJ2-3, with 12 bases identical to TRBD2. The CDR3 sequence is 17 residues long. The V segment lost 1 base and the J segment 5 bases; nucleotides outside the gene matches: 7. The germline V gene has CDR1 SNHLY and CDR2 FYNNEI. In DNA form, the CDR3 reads TGTGCCAGCAGTGAAGGACTAGCGGGGGATTTAAGAGATACGCAGTATTTT. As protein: CASSEGLAGDLRDTQYF.

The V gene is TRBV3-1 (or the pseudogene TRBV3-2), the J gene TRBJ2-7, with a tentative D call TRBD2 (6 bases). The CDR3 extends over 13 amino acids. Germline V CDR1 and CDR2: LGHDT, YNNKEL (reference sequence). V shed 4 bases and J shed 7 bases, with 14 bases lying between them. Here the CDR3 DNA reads TGTGCCAGCAGCCGCCCCGAGGGGAGGGAGCAGTACTTC. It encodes CASSRPEGREQYF.

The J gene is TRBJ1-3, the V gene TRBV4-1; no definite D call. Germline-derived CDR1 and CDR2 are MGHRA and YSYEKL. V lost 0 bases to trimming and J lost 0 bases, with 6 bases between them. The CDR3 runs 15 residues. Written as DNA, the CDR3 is TGCGCCAGCAGCCAAGAGTCTTTCTCTGGAAACACCATATATTTT. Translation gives CASSQESFSGNTIYF.

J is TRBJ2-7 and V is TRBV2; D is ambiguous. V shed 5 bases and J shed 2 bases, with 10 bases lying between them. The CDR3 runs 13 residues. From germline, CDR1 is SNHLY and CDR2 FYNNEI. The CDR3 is CASSIASTYEQYF. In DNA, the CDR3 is TGTGCCAGCAGTATAGCCTCCACCTACGAGCAGTACTTC.

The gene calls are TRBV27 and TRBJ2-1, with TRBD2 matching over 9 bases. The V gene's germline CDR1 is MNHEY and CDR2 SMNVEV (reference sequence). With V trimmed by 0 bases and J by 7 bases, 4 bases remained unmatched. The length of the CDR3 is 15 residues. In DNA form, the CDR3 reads TGTGCCAGCAGTTTATCTAGCGGGGGAAAGAATGAGCAGTTCTTC. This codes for CASSLSSGGKNEQFF.

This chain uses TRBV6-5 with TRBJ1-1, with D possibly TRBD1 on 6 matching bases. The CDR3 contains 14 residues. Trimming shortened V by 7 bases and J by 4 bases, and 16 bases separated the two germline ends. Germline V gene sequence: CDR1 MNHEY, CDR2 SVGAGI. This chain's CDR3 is CASTNGGAVTEAFF. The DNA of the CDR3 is TGTGCCAGCACCAACGGGGGGGCGGTCACTGAAGCTTTCTTT.

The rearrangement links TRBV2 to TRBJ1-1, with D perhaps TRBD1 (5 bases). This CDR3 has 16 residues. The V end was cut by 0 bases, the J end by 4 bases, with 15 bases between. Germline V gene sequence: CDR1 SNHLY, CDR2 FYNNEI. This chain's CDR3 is CASSEANGTLSTEAFF. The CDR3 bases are TGTGCCAGCAGTGAAGCTAACGGGACTTTGAGCACTGAAGCTTTCTTT.

CDR3 sequence: CASSVGGAGGGETQYF. In DNA form, the CDR3 reads TGTGCCAGCAGCGTAGGTGGAGCGGGGGGCGGCGAGACCCAGTACTTC. V is TRBV9 and J is TRBJ2-5; 9 bases fit TRBD2. The germline V gene has CDR1 SGDLS and CDR2 YYNGEE. The CDR3 runs 16 residues. Germline trimming cut 0 bases from V and 5 bases from J; bases unmatched to any gene: 8.

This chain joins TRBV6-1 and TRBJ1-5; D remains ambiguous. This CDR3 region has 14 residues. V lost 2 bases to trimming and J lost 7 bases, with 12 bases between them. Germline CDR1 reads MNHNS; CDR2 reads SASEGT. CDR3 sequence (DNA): TGTGCCAGCAGTGAACAATGGGGAAACCAGCCCCAGCATTTT. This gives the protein CASSEQWGNQPQHF.

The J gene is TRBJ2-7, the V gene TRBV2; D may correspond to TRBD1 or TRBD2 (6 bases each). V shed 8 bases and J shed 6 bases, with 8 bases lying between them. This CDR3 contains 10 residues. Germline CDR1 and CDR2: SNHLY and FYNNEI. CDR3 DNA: TGTGCCAGCGGAGGGGGCGAGCAGTACGTC. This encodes CASGGGEQYV.

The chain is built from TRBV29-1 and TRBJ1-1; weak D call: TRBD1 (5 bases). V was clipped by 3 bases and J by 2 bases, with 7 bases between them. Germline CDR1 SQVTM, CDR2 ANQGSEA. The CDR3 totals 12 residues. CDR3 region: CSVDRANTEAFF. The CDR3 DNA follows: TGCAGCGTTGACAGGGCCAACACTGAAGCTTTCTTT.

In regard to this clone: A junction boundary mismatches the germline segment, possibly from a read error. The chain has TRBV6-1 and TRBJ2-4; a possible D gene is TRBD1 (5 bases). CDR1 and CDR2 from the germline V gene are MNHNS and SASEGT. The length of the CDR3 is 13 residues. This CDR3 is CASSEGWPGPTPF. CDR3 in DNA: TGTGCCAGCAGTGAAGGGTGGCCAGGGCCGACTCCCTTC.

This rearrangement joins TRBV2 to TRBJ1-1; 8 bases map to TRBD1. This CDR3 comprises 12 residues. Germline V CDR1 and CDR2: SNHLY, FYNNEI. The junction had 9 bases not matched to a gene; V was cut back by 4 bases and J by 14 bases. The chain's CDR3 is CASSAGTGGSFF. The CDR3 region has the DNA TGTGCCAGCAGTGCGGGGACAGGAGGAAGCTTCTTT.

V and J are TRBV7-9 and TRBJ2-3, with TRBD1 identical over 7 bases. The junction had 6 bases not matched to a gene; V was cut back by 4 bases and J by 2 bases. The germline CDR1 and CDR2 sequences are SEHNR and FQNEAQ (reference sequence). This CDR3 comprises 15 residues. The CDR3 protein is CASSYLTGNTDTQYF. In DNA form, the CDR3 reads TGTGCCAGCAGCTATCTGACAGGGAACACAGATACGCAGTATTTT.

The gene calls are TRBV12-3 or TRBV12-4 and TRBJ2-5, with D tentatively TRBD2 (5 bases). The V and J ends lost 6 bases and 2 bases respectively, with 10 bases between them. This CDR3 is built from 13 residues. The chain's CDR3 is CASRRVPQETQYF. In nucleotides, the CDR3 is TGTGCCAGCAGGCGGGTTCCTCAAGAGACCCAGTACTTC.

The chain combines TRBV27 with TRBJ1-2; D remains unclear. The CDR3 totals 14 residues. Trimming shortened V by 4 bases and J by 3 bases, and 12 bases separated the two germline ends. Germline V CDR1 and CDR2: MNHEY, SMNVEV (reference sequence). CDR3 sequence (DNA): TGTGCCAGCAGTTCGACATTGTTCGACTATGGCTACACCTTC. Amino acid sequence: CASSSTLFDYGYTF.

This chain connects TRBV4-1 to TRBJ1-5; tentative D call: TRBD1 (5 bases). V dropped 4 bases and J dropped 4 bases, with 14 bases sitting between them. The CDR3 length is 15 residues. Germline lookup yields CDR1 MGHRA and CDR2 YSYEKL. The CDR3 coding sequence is TGCGCCAGCAGCCGGGGAAGGGGTGAAAATCAGCCCCAGCATTTT. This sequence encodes CASSRGRGENQPQHF.

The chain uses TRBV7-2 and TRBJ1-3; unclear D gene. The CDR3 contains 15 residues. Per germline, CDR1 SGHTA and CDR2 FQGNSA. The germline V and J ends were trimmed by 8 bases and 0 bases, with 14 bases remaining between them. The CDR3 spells CASASDFLSGNTIYF. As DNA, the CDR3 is TGTGCCAGCGCATCCGACTTCCTCTCTGGAAACACCATATATTTT.

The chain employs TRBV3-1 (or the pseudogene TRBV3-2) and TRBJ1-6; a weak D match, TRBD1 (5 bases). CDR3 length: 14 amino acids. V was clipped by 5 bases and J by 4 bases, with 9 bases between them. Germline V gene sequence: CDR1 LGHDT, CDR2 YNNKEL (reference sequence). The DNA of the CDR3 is TGTGCCAGCAGCGATCGGGGGTATAATTCACCCCTCCACTTT. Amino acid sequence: CASSDRGYNSPLHF.

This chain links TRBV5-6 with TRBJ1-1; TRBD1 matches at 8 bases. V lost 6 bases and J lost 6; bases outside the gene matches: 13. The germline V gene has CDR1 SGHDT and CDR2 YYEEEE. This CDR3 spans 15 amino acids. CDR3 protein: CASTDLYRGESEAFF. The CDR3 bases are TGTGCCAGCACCGATCTCTACAGGGGGGAATCTGAAGCTTTCTTT.

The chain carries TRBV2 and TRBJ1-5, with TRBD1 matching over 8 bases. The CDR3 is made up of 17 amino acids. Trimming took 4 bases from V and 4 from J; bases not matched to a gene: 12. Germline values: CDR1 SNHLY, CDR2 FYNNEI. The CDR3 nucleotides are TGTGCCAGCAGTGGACTCCGCCGGGACAGGCTAAATCAGCCCCAGCATTTT. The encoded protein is CASSGLRRDRLNQPQHF.

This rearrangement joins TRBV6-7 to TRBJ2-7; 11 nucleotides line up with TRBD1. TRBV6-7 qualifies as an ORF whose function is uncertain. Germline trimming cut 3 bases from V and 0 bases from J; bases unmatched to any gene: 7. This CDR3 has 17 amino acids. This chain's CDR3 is CASSYSGQGARSYEQYF. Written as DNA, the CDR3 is TGTGCCAGCAGTTATTCCGGACAGGGGGCCCGCTCCTACGAGCAGTACTTC.

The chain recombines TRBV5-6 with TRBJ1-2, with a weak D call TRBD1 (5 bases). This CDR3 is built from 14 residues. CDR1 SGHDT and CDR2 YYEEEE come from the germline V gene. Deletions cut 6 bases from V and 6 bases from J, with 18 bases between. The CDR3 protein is CASKIGAGGDGYTF. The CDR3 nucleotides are TGTGCCAGCAAAATTGGGGCCGGCGGAGATGGCTACACCTTC.

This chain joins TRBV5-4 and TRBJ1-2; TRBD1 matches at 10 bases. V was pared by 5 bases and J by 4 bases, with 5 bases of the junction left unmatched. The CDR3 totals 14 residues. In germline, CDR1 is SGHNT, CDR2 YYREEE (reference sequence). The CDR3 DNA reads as TGTGCCAGCAGGCGGACAGGGGGGGGCTATGGCTACACCTTC. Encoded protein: CASRRTGGGYGYTF.

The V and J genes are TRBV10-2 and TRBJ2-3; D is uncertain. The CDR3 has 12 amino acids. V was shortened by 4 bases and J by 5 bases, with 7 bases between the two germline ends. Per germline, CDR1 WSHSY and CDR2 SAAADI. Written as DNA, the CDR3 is TGCGCCAGCAGTGTCGCGAGAGATACGCAGTATTTT. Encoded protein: CASSVARDTQYF.

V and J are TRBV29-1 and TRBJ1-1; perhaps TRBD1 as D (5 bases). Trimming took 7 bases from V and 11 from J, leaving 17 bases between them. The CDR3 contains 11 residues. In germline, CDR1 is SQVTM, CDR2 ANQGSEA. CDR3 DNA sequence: TGCAGCGGGGGGACTACGGGGAAGGCTTTCTTT. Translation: CSGGTTGKAFF.

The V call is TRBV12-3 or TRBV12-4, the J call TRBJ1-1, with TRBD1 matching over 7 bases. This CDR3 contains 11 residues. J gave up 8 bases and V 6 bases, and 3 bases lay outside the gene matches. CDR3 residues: CASSETGEAFF. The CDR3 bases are TGTGCCAGCAGCGAGACAGGGGAAGCTTTCTTT.

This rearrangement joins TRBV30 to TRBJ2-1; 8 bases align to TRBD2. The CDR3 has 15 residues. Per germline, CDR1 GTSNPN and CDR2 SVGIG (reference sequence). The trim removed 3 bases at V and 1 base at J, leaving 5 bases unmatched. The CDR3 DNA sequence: TGTGCCTGGAGCTCTTTAGCGGGGTCCTACAATGAGCAGTTCTTC. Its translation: CAWSSLAGSYNEQFF.

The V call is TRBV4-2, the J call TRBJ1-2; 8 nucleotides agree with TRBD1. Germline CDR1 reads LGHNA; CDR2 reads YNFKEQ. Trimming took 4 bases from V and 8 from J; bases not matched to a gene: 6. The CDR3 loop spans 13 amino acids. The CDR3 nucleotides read TGTGCCAGCAGCCCAGGGGGCACGAAGGGCTACACCTTC. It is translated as CASSPGGTKGYTF.

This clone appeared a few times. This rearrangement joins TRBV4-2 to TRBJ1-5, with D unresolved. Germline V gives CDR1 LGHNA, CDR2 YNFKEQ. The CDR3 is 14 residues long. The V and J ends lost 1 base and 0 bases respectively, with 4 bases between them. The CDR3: CASSQGNSNQPQHF. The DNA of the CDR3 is TGTGCCAGCAGCCAAGGAAATAGCAATCAGCCCCAGCATTTT.